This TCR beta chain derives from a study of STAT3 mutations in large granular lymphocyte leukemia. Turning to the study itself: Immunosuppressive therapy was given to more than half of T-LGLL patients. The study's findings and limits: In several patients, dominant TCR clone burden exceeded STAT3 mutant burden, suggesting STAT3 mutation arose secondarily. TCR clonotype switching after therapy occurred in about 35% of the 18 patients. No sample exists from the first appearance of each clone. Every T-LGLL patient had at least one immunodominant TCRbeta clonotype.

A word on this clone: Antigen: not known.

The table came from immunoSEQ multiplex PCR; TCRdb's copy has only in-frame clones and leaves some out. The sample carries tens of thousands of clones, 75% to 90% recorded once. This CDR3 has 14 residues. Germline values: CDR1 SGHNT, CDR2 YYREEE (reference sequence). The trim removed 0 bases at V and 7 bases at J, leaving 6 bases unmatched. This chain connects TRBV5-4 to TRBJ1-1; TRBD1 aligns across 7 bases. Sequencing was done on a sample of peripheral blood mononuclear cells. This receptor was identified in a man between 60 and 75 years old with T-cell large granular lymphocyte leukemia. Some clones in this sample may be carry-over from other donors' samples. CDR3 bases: TGTGCCAGCAGCTTGGCAGGGGGTGCAAGTGAAGCTTTCTTT. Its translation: CASSLAGGASEAFF.